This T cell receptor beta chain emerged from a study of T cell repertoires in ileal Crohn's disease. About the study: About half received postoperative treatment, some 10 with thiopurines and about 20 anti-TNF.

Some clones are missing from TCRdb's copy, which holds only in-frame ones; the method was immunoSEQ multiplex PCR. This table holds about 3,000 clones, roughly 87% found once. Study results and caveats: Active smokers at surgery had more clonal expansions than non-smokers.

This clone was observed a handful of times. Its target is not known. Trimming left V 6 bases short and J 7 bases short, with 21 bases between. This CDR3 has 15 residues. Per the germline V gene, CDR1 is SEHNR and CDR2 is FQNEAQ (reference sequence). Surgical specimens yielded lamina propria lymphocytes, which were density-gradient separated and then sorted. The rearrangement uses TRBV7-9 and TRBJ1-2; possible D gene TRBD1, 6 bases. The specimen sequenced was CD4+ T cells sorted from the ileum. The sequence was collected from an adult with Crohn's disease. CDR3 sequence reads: CASSPESGTRSGYTF. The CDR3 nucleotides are TGTGCCAGCAGTCCCGAGTCCGGGACACGAAGTGGCTACACCTTC.